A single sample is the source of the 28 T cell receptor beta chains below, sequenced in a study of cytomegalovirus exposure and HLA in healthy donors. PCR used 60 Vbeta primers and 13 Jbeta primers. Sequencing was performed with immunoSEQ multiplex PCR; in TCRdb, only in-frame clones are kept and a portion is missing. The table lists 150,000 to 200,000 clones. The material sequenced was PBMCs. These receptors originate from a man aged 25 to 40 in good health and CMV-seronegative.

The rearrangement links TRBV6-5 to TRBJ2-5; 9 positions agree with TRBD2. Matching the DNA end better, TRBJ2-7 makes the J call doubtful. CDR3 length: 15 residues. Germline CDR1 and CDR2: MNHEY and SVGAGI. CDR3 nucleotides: TGTGCCAGCAGTTACTCGGCTAGCGGGACCTACGAGCAGTACTTC. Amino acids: CASSYSASGTYEQYF.

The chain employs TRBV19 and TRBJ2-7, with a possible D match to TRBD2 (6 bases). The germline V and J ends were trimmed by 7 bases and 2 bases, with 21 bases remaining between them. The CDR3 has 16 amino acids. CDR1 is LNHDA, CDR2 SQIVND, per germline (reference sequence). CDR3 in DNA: TGTGCCAGTACCCTATCGTCCGGGACTGAAGCCTACGAGCAGTACTTC. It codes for CASTLSSGTEAYEQYF.

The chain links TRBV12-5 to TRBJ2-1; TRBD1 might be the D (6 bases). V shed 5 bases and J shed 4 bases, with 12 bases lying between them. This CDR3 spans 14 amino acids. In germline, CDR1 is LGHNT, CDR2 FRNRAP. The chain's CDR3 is CASGPGTNYNEQFF. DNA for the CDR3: TGTGCTAGTGGTCCCGGGACAAATTACAATGAGCAGTTCTTC. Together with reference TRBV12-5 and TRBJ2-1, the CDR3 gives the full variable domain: DARVTQTPRHKVTEMGQEVTMRCQPILGHNTVFWYRQTMMQGLELLAYFRNRAPLDDSGMPKDRFSAEMPDATLATLKIQPSEPRDSAVYFCASGPGTNYNEQFFGPGTRLTVL.

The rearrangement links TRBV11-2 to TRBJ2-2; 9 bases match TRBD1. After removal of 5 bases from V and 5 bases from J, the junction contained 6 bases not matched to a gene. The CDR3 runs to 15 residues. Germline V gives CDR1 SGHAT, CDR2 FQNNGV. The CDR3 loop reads CASSAGTGRTGELFF. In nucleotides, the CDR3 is TGTGCCAGCAGCGCAGGGACAGGGAGGACCGGGGAGCTGTTTTTT.

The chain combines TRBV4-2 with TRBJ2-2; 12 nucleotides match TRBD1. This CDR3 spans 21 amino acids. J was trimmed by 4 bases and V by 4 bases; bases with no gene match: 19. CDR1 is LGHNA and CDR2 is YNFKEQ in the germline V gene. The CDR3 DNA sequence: TGTGCCAGCAGCCCAACGTCCCGTTCCGGGACAGGGGGCGCGGGCACCGGGGAGCTGTTTTTT. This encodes CASSPTSRSGTGGAGTGELFF.

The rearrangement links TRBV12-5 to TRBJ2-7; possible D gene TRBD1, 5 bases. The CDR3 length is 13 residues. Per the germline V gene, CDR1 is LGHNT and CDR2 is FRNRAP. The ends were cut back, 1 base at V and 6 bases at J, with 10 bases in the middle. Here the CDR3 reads CASGLDSQGEQYF. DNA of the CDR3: TGTGCTAGTGGTTTGGACAGTCAGGGCGAGCAGTACTTC.

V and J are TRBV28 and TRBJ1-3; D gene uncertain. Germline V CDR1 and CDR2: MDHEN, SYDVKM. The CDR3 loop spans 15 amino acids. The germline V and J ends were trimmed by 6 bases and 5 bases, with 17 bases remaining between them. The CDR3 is CASSRHGSNRNTIYF. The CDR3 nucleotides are TGTGCCAGCAGCAGACATGGGTCGAATCGAAACACCATATATTTT.

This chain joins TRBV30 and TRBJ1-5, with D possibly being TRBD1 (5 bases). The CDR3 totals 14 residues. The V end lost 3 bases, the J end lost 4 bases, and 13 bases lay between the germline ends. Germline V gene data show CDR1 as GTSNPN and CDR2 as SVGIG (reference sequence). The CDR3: CAWSPGQGNQPQHF. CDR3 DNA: TGTGCCTGGAGCCCCGGGCAGGGAAATCAGCCCCAGCATTTT. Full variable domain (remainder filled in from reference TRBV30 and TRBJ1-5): SQTIHQWPATLVQPVGSPLSLECTVEGTSNPNLYWYRQAAGRGLQLLFYSVGIGQISSEVPQNLSASRPQDRQFILSSKKLLLSDSGFYLCAWSPGQGNQPQHFGDGTRLSIL.

CDR3 in amino acids: CASSLMASGNIQYF. The CDR3 nucleotides read TGTGCCAGCAGCTTAATGGCCTCGGGTAACATTCAGTACTTC. This chain links TRBV7-9 with TRBJ2-4; no reliable D call. The CDR3 has 14 residues. The V end lost 2 bases, the J end lost 7 bases, and 12 bases lay between the germline ends. Per germline, CDR1 SEHNR and CDR2 FQNEAQ (reference sequence). Looking up the rest from reference TRBV7-9 and TRBJ2-4 gives the full variable domain: DTGVSQNPRHKITKRGQNVTFRCDPISEHNRLYWYRQTLGQGPEFLTYFQNEAQLEKSRLLSDRFSAERPKGSFSTLEIQRTEQGDSAMYLCASSLMASGNIQYFGAGTRLSVL.

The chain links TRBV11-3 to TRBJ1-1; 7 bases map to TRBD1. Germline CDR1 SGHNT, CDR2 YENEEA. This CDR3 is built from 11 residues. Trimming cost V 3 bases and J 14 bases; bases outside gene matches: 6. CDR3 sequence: CASSFRTGVFF. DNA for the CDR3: TGTGCCAGCAGCTTTCGGACAGGAGTATTCTTT.

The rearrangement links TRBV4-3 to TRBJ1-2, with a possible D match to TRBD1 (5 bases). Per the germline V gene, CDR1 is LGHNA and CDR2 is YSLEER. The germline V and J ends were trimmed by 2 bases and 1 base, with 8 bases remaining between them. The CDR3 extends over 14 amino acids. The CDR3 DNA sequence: TGCGCCAGCAGCCAAACCAGGGTTAACTATGGCTACACCTTC. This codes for CASSQTRVNYGYTF.

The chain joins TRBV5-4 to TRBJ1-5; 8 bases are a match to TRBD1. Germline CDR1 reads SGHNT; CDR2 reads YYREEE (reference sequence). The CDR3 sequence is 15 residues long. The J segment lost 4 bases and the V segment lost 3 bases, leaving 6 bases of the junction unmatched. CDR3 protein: CASSSGGEGNQPQHF. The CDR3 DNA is TGTGCCAGCAGCTCAGGGGGCGAAGGGAATCAGCCCCAGCATTTT.

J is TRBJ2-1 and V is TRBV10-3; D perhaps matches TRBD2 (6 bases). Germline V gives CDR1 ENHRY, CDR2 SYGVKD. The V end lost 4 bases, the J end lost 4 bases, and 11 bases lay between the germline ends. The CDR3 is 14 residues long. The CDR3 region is CAISGIADYNEQFF. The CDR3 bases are TGTGCCATCAGTGGAATAGCGGATTACAATGAGCAGTTCTTC.

CDR3 residues: CASAGLEEPGELFF. CDR3 sequence (DNA): TGTGCCAGCGCTGGGTTGGAGGAACCCGGGGAGCTGTTTTTT. This chain uses TRBV7-3 with TRBJ2-2; a weak D match, TRBD2 (5 bases). This CDR3 comprises 14 residues. Germline CDR1 is SGHTA and CDR2 is FQGTGA. The V gene lost 8 bases and the J gene lost 6 bases, with 16 bases spanning the gap.

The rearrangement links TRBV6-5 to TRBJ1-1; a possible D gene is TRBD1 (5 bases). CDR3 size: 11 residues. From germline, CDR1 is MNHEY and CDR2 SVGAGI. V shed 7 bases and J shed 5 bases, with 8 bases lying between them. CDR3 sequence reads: CASTRGTEAFF. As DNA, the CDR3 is TGTGCCAGCACACGGGGGACTGAAGCTTTCTTT.

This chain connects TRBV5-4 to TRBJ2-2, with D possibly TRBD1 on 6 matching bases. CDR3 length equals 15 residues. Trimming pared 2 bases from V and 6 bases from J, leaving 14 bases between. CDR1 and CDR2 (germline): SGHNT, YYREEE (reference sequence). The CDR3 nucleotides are TGTGCCAGCAGCTTATGGGGGCCTCTTGCCGGGGAGCTGTTTTTT. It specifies CASSLWGPLAGELFF.

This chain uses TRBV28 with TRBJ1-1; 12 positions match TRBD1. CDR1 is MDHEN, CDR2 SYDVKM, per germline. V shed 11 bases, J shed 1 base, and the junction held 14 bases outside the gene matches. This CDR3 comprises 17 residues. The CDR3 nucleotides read TGTGCCGTACCCCCTAAGGGACAGGGGGCAAGGAACACTGAAGCTTTCTTT. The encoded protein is CAVPPKGQGARNTEAFF.

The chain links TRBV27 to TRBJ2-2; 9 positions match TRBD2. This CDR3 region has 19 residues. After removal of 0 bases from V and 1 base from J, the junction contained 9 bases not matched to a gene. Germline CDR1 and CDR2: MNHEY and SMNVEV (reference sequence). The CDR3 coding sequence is TGTGCCAGCAGTTTATCCAGAGCGGGAGGATTTTTGAACACCGGGGAGCTGTTTTTT. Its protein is CASSLSRAGGFLNTGELFF.

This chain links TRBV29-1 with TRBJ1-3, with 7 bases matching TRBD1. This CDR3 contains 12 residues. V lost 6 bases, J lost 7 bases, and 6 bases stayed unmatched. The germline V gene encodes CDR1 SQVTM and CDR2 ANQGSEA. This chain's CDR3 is CSVAGQRNTIYF. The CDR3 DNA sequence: TGCAGCGTGGCGGGACAGAGGAACACCATATATTTT.

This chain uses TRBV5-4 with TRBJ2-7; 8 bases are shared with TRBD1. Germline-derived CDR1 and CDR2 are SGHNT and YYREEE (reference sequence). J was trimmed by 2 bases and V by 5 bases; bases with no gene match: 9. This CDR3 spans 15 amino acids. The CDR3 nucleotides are TGTGCCAGCAGTTCCACGGACAGGGCGCCCTACGAGCAGTACTTC. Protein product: CASSSTDRAPYEQYF.

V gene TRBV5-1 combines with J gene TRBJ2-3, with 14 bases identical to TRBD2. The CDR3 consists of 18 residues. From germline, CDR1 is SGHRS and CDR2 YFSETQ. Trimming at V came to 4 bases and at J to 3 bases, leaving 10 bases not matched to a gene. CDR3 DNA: TGCGCCAGCAGCCCCGGGACTAGCGGGAGCCTAGTGACAGATACGCAGTATTTT. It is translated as CASSPGTSGSLVTDTQYF.

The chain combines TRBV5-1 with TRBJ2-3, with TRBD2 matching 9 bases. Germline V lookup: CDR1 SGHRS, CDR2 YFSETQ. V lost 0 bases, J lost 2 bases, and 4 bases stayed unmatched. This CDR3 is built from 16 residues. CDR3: CASSLEAGGDTDTQYF. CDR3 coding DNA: TGCGCCAGCAGCTTGGAGGCGGGAGGGGACACAGATACGCAGTATTTT. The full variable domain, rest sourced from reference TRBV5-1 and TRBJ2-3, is KAGVTQTPRYLIKTRGQQVTLSCSPISGHRSVSWYQQTPGQGLQFLFEYFSETQRNKGNFPGRFSGRQFSNSRSEMNVSTLELGDSALYLCASSLEAGGDTDTQYFGPGTRLTVL.

For the CDR3, the DNA is TGTGCCAGCAGCCCTTCCTGGCAGACAACTAATGAAAAACTGTTTTTT. Translation: CASSPSWQTTNEKLFF. The V gene is TRBV11-2, the J gene TRBJ1-4; no clear D. The length of the CDR3 is 16 residues. The V end was cut by 5 bases, the J end by 0 bases, with 13 bases between. Germline CDR1 reads SGHAT; CDR2 reads FQNNGV.

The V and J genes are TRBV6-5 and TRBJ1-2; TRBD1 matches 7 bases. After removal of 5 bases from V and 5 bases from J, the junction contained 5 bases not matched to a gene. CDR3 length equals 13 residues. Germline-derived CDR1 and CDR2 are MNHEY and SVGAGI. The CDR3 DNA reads TGTGCCAGCAGTGGGACAGCTTATTATGGCTACACCTTC. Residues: CASSGTAYYGYTF.

The CDR3 DNA follows: TGTGCCAGTAGTATCTCAGGGGGACATCAGCCCCAGCATTTT. Protein sequence: CASSISGGHQPQHF. This rearrangement joins TRBV19 to TRBJ1-5; 7 bases fit TRBD1. After removal of 3 bases from V and 5 bases from J, the junction contained 4 bases not matched to a gene. Germline V gene sequence: CDR1 LNHDA, CDR2 SQIVND (reference sequence). CDR3 length: 14 residues.

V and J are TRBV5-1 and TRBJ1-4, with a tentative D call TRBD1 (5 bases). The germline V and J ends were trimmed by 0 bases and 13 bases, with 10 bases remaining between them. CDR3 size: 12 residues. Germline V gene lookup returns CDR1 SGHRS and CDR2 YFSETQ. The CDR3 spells CASSLEGPALFF. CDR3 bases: TGCGCCAGCAGCTTGGAGGGGCCCGCACTGTTTTTT.

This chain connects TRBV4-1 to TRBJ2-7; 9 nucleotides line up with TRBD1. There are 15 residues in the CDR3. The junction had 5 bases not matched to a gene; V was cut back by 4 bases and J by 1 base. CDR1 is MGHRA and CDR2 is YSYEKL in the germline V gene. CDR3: CASSRLGTGSYEQYF. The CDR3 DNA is TGCGCCAGCAGCCGCCTTGGGACAGGGTCCTACGAGCAGTACTTC.

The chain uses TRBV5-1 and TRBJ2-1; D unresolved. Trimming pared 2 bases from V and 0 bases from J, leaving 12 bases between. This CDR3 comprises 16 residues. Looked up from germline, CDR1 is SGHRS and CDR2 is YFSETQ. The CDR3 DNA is TGCGCCAGCAGCTTAATAATAGCCCCCTCCTACAATGAGCAGTTCTTC. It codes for CASSLIIAPSYNEQFF.